The subject of this entry is one TCR beta chain. The V segment lost 4 bases and the J segment 2 bases; nucleotides outside the gene matches: 6. Per germline, CDR1 SQVTM and CDR2 ANQGSEA. The CDR3 sequence is 14 residues long. These data originate in a study of T cell responses to AZD1222 COVID-19 vaccine. The protocol was immunoSEQ multiplex PCR, while the TCRdb copy is restricted to in-frame clones and leaves out a portion. This table has 160,000 or so clones, 90% appearing once. The clonotype originates from an adult who received the MenACWY meningococcal vaccine as a control. The sample here was peripheral blood, taken 28 days after the second dose of the MenACWY control vaccine. The chain recombines TRBV29-1 with TRBJ2-7; 9 nucleotides agree with TRBD1. The CDR3 reads CSVVPRQGAYEQYF. CDR3 sequence (DNA): TGCAGCGTTGTTCCCCGACAGGGGGCCTACGAGCAGTACTTC.